Below, one T cell receptor beta chain is given with its context. Its specificity is not known. This sample stems from a study of OX40 agonist ivuxolimab in advanced cancers. Study information: With a range of roughly 20 to 80, age averaged about 59 years, and around 80% were male. Eligibility rules accepted prior anti-PD-1, anti-PD-L1 or anti-CTLA-4 therapy, and approximately 40% had some.

Repertoires were generated with immunoSEQ multiplex PCR, while TCRdb's copy carries only in-frame clones and drops some. The data contain 55,000 to 80,000 clones, about 92% of them singletons. Trimming shortened V by 8 bases and J by 2 bases, and 13 bases separated the two germline ends. CDR1 is ENHRY and CDR2 is SYGVKD in the germline V gene. This CDR3 is 13 amino acids long. Study findings and constraints: Averaging showed that CD8+ T cells had more expanded clones than CD4+ did. Antigen targets of the expanded peripheral T cells went undetermined.

The source of this sequence is an adult with an advanced solid tumor such as melanoma, head and neck, liver or kidney cancer. This specimen was CD4+ or CD8+ T cells sorted from blood, taken in a trial of the OX40 agonist ivuxolimab. The chain recombines TRBV10-3 with TRBJ2-7; D may match TRBD1 or TRBD2 (5 bases each). The CDR3 region is CAIQWDPTYEQYF. The CDR3 coding sequence is TGTGCCATCCAGTGGGACCCAACCTACGAGCAGTACTTC.